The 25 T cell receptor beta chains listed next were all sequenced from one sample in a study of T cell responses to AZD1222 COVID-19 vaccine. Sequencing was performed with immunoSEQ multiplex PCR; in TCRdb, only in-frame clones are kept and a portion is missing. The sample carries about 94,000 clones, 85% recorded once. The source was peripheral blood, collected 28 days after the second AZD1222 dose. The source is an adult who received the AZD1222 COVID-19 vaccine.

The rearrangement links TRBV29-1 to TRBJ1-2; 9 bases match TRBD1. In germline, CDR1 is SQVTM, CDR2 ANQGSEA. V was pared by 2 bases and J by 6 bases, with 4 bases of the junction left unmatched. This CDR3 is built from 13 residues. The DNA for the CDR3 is TGCAGCGTTGAAACCCGGGACAGGGATGGCTACACCTTC. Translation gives CSVETRDRDGYTF.

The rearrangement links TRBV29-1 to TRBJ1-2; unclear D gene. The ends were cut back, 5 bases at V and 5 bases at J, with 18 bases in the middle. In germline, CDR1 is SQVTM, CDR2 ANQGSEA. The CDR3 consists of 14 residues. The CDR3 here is CSVPASGWGYGYTF. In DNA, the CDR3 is TGCAGCGTTCCGGCCTCGGGTTGGGGTTATGGCTACACCTTC.

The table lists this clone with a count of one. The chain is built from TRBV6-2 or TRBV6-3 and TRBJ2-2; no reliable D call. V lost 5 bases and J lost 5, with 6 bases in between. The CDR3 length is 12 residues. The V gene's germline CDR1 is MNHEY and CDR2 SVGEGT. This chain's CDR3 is CASSPTTGELFF. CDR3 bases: TGTGCCAGCAGTCCCACTACCGGGGAGCTGTTTTTT.

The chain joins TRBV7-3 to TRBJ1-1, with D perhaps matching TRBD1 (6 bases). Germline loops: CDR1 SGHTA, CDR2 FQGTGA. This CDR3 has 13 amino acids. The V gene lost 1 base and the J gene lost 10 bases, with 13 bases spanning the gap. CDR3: CASSLKGGGPAFF. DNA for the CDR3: TGTGCCAGCAGCTTAAAGGGCGGGGGCCCAGCTTTCTTT.

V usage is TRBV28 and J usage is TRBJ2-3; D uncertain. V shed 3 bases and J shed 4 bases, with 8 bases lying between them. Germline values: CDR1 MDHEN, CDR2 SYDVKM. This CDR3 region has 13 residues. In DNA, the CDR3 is TGTGCCAGCAGTTTCCCCTTGGCAGATACGCAGTATTTT. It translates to CASSFPLADTQYF.

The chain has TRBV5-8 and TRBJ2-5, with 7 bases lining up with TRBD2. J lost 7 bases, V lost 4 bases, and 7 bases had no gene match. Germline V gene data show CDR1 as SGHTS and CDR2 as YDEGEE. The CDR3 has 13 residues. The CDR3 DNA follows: TGTGCCAGCAGCCGGACTAGGGTAGGGACCCAGTACTTC. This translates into CASSRTRVGTQYF.

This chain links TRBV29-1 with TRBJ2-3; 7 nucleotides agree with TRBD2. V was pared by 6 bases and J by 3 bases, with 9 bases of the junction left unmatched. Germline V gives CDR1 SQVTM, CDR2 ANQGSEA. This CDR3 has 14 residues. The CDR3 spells CSVCTSATTDTQYF. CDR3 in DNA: TGCAGCGTCTGTACTAGCGCCACTACAGATACGCAGTATTTT.

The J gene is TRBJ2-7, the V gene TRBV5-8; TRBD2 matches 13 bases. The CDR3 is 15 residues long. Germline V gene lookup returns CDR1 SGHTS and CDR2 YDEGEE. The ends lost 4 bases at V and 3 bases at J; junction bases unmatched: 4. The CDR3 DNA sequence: TGTGCCAGCAGCCCACGACTAGCGGGGGGCTACGAGCAGTACTTC. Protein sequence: CASSPRLAGGYEQYF.

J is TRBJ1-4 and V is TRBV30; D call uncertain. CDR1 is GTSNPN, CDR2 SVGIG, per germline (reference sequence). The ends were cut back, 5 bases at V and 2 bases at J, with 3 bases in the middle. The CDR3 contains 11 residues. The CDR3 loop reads CAWGTNEKLFF. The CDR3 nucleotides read TGTGCCTGGGGCACTAATGAAAAACTGTTTTTT.

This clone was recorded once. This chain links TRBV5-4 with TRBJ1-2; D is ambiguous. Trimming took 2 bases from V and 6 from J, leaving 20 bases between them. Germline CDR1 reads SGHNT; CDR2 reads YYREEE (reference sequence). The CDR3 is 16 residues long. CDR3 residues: CASSFRVGRKEDGYTF. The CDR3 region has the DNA TGTGCCAGCAGCTTTAGGGTAGGGCGGAAGGAGGATGGCTACACCTTC.

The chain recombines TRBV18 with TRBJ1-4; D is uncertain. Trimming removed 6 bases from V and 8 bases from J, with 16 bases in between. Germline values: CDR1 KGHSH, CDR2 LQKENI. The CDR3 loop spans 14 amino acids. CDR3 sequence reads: CASSRRGLDEKLFF. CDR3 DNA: TGTGCCAGCTCCCGCAGAGGGCTGGACGAAAAACTGTTTTTT.

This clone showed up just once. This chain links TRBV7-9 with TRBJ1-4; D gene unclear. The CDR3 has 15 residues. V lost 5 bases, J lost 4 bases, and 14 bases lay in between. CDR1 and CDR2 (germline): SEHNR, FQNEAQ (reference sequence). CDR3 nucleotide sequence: TGTGCCAGCAGCCCAGACGGCACCCTTAATGAAAAACTGTTTTTT. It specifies CASSPDGTLNEKLFF.

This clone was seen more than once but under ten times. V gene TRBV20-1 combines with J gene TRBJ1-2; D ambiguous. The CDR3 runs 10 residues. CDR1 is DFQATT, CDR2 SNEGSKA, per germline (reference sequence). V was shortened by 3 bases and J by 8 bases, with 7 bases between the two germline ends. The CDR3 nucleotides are TGCAGTGCTAGGGCCCAGGGCTACACCTTC. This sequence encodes CSARAQGYTF.

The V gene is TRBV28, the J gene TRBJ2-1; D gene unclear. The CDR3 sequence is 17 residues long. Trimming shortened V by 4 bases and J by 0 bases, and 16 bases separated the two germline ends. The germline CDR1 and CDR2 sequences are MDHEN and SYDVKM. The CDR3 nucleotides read TGTGCCAGCAGTTCCCTCTCGACTTCTCGCTCCTACAATGAGCAGTTCTTC. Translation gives CASSSLSTSRSYNEQFF.

CDR3 sequence: CASSKAGELFF. The CDR3 DNA reads as TGTGCCAGCAGTAAGGCTGGGGAACTGTTTTTT. The gene calls are TRBV2 and TRBJ1-4; D gene unclear. The CDR3 is 11 residues long. Trimming pared 5 bases from V and 12 bases from J, leaving 10 bases between. Germline CDR1 and CDR2: SNHLY and FYNNEI. The complete variable domain, with remaining parts taken from reference TRBV2 and TRBJ1-4, reads EPEVTQTPSHQVTQMGQEVILRCVPISNHLYFYWYRQILGQKVEFLVSFYNNEISEKSEIFDDQFSVERPDGSNFTLKIRSTKLEDSAMYFCASSKAGELFFGSGTQLSVL.

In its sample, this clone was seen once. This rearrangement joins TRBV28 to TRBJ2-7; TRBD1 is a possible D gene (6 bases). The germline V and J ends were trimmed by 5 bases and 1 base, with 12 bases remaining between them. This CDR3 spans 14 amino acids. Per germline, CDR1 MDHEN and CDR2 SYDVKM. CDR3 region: CASSTGFPSYEQYF. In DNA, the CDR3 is TGTGCCAGCAGTACAGGGTTCCCATCCTACGAGCAGTACTTC.

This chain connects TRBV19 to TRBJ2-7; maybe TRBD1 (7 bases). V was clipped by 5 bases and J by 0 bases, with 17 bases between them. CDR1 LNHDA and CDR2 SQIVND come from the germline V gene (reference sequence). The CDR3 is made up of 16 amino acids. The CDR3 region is CASSGRTGPLSYEQYF. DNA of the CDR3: TGTGCCAGTAGTGGGAGGACAGGACCCCTCTCCTACGAGCAGTACTTC.

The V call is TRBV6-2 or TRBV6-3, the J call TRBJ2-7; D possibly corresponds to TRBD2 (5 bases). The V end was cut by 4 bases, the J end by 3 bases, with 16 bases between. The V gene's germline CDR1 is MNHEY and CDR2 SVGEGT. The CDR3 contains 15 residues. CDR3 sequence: CASSFRLSEGYEQYF. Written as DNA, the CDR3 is TGTGCCAGCAGTTTCCGACTATCAGAGGGCTACGAGCAGTACTTC.

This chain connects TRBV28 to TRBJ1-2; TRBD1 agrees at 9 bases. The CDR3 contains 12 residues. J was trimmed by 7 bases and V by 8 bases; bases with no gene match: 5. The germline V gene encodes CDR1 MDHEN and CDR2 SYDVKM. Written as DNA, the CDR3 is TGTGCCAGCGGGACAGGGTCTCGTGGCTACACCTTC. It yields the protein CASGTGSRGYTF.

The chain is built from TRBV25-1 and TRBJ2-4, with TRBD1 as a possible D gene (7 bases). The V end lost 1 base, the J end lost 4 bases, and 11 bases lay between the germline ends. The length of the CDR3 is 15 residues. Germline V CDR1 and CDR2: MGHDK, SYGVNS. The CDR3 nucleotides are TGTGCCAGCAGTGAATTCGGGGGACAGAAAAACATTCAGTACTTC. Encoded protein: CASSEFGGQKNIQYF.

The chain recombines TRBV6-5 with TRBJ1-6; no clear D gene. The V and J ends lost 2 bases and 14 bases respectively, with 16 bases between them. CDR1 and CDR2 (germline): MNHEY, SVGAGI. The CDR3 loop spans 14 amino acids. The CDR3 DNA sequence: TGTGCCAGCAGTTACAACCCATTGGGCTTTTCCCTCCACTTT. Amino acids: CASSYNPLGFSLHF.

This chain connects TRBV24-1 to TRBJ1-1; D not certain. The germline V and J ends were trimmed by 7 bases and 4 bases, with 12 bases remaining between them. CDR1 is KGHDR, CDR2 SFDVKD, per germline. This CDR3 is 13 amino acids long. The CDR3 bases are TGTGCCACCAGCGGCAGCTATTCCACTGAAGCTTTCTTT. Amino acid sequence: CATSGSYSTEAFF.

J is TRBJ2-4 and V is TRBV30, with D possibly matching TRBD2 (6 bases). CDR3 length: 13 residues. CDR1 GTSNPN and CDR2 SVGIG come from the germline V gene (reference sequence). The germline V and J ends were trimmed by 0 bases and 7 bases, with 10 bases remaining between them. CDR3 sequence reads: CAWSVSGRNIQYF. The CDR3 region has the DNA TGTGCCTGGAGTGTATCTGGGAGGAACATTCAGTACTTC. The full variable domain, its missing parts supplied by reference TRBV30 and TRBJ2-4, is SQTIHQWPATLVQPVGSPLSLECTVEGTSNPNLYWYRQAAGRGLQLLFYSVGIGQISSEVPQNLSASRPQDRQFILSSKKLLLSDSGFYLCAWSVSGRNIQYFGAGTRLSVL.

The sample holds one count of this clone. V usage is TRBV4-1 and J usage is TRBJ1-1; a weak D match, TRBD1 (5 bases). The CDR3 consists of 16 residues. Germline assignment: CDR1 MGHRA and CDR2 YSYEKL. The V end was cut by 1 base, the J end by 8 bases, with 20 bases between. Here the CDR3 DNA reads TGCGCCAGCAGCCAAGGGGGGGTCGAGAGGGCGCCCGAAGCTTTCTTT. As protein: CASSQGGVERAPEAFF.

CDR3 in DNA: TGTGCCAGCAGTTACTGGTCGGGGGAGAACACTGAAGCTTTCTTT. Amino acids: CASSYWSGENTEAFF. The chain carries TRBV6-5 and TRBJ1-1; tentatively, D is TRBD1 (5 bases). This CDR3 has 15 residues. Deletions cut 1 base from V and 1 base from J, with 10 bases between. Germline-derived CDR1 and CDR2 are MNHEY and SVGAGI.